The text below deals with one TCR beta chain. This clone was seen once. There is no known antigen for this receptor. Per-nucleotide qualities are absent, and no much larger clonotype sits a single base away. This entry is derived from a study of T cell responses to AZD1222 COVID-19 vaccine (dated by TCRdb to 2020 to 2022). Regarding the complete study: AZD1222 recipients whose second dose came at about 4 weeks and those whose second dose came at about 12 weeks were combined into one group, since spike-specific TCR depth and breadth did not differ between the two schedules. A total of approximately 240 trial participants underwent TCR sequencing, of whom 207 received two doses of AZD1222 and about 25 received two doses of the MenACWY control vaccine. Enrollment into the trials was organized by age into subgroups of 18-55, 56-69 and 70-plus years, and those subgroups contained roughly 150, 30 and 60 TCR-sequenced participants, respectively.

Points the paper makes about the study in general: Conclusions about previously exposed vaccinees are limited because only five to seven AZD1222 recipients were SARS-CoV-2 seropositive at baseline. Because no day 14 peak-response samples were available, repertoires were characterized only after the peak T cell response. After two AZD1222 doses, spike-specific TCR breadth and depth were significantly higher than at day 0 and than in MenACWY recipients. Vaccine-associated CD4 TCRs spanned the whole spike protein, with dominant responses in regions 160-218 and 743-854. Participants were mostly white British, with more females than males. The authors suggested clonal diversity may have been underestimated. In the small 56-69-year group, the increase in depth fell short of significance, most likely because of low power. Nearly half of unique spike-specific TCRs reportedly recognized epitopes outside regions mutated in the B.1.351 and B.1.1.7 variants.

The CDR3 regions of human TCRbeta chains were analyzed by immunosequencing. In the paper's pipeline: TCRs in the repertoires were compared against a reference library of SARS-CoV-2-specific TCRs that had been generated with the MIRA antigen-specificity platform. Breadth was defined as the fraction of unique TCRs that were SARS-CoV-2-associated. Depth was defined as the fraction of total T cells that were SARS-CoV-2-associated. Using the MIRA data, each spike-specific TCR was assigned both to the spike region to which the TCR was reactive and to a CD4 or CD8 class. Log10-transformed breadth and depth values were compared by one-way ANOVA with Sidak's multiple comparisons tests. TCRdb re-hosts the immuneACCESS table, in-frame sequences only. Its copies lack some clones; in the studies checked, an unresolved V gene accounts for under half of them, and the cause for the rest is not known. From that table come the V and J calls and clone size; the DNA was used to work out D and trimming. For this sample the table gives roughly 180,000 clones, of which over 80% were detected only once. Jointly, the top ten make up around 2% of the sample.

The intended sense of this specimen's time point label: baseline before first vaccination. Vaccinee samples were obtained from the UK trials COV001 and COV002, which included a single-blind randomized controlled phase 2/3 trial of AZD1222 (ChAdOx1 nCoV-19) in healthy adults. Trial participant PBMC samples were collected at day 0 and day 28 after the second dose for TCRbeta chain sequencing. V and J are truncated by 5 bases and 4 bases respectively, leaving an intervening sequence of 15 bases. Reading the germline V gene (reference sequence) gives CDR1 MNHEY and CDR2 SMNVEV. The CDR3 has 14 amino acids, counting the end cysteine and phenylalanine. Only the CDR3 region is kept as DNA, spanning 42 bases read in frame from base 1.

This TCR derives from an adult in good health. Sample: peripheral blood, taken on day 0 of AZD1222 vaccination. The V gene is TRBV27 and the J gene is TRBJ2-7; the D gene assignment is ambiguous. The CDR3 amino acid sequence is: CASSIDMAGYEQYF. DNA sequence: TGTGCCAGCAGTATCGACATGGCCGGGTACGAGCAGTACTTC.